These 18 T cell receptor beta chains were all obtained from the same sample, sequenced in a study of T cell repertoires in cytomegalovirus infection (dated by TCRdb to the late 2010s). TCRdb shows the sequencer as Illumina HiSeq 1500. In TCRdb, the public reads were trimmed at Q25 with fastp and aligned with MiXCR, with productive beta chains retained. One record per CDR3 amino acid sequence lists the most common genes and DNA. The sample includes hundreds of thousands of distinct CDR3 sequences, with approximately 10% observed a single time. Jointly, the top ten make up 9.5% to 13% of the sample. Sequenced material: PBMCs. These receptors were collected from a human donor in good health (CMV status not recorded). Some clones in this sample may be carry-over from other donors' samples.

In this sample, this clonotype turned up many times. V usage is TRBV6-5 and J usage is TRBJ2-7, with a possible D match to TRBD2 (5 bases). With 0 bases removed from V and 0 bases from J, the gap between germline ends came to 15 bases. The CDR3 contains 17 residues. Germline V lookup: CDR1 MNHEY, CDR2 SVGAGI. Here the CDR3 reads CASSYSIGERTSYEQYF. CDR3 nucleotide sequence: TGTGCCAGCAGTTACTCGATTGGCGAGCGGACCTCCTACGAGCAGTACTTC.

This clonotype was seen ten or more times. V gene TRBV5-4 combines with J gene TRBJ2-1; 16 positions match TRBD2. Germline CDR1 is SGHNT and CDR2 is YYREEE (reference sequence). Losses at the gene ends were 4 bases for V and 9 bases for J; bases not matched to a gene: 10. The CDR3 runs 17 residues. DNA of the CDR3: TGTGCCAGCAGCGGTCCCGGGACTAGCGGGAGGGCCCGTGAGCAGTTCTTC. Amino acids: CASSGPGTSGRAREQFF.

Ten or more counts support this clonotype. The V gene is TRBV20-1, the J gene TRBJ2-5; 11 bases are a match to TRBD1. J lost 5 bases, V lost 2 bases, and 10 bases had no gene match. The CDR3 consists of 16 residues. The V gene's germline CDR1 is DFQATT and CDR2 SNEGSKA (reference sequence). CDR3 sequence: CSARSSPGQGAETQYF. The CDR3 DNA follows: TGCAGTGCTAGATCCAGCCCCGGACAGGGGGCGGAGACCCAGTACTTC.

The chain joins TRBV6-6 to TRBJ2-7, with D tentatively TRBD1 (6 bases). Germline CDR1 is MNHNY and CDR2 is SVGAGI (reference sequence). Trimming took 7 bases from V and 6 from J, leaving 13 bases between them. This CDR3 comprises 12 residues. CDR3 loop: CASNKQGREQYF. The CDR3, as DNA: TGTGCCAGCAACAAACAGGGTCGCGAGCAGTACTTC.

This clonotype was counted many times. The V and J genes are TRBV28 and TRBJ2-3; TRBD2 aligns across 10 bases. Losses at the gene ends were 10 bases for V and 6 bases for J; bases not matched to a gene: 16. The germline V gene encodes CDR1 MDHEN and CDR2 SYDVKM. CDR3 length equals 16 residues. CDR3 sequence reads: CATNSRASGSGDTQYF. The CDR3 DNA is TGTGCCACCAACTCCCGGGCTAGCGGGAGCGGTGATACGCAGTATTTT.

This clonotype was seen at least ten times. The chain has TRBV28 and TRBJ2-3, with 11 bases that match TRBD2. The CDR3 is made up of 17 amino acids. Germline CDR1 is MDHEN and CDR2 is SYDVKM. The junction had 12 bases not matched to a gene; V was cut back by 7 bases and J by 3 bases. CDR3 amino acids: CASIPGRLAGRTDTQYF. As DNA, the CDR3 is TGTGCCAGCATTCCCGGCCGACTAGCGGGAAGGACAGATACGCAGTATTTT.

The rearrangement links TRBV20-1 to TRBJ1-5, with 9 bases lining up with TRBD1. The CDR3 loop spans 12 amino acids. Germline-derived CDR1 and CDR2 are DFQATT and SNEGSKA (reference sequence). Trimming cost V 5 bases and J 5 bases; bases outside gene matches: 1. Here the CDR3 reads CSAWDRDQPQHF. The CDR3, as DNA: TGCAGTGCTTGGGACAGGGATCAGCCCCAGCATTTT.

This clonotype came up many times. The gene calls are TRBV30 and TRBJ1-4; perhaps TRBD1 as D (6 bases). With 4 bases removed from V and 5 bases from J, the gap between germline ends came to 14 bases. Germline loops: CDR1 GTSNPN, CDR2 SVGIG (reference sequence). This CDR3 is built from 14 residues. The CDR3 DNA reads TGTGCCTGGACCAGGGGATTGGCAAATGAAAAACTGTTTTTT. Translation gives CAWTRGLANEKLFF.

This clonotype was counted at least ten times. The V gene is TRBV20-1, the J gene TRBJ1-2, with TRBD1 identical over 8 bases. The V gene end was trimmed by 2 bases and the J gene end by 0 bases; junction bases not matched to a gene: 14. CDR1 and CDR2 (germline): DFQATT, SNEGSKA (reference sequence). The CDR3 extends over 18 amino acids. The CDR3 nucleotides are TGCAGTGCTAGAACCCGGGGGGGCAGGGGGCCTTCTAACTATGGCTACACCTTC. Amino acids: CSARTRGGRGPSNYGYTF.

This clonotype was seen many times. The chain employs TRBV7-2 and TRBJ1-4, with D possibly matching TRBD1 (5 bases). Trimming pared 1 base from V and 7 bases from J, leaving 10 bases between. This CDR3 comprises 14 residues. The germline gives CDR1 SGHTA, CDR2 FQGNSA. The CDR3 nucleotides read TGTGCCAGCAGCTTAGGCGGGGCAAGTGAAAAACTGTTTTTT. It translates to CASSLGGASEKLFF.

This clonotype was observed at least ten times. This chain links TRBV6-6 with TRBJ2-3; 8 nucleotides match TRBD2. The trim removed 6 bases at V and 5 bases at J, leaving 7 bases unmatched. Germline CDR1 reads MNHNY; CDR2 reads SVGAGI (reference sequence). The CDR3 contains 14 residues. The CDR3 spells CASRTLAAGDTQYF. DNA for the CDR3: TGTGCCAGCAGGACACTAGCGGCGGGAGATACGCAGTATTTT.

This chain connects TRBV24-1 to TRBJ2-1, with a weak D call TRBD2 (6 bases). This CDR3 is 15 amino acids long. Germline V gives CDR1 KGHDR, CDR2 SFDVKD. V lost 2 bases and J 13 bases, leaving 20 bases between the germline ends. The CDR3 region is CATSDCGVHFLVQFF. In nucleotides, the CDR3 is TGTGCCACCAGTGATTGCGGGGTTCATTTTCTGGTTCAGTTCTTC.

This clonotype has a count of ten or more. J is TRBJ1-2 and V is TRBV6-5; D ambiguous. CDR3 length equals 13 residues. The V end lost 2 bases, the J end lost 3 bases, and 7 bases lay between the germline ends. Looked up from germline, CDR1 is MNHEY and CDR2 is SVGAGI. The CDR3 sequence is CASSYGGDYGYTF. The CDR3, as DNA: TGTGCCAGCAGTTACGGTGGCGACTATGGCTACACCTTC.

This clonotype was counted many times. The CDR3 sequence: CASSFPSKMHEQYF. DNA of the CDR3: TGTGCCAGCAGCTTTCCCTCTAAAATGCACGAGCAGTACTTC. This chain connects TRBV11-2 to TRBJ2-7; D gene unclear. This CDR3 is 14 amino acids long. CDR1 and CDR2 from the germline V gene are SGHAT and FQNNGV. The V end was cut by 3 bases, the J end by 5 bases, with 14 bases between.

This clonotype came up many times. The CDR3 protein is CASTLGRAANYGYTF. The CDR3 DNA reads as TGTGCCAGCACCCTAGGGAGGGCTGCTAACTATGGCTACACCTTC. The chain couples TRBV2 to TRBJ1-2; D is unclear. V was shortened by 7 bases and J by 0 bases, with 15 bases between the two germline ends. The CDR3 consists of 15 residues. The germline V gene encodes CDR1 SNHLY and CDR2 FYNNEI.

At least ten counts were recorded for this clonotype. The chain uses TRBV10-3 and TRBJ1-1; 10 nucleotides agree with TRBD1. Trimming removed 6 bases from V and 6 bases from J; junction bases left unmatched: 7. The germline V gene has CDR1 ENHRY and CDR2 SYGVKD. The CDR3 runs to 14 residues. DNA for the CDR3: TGTGCCATCAGAGGGACAGGGGTAGGTCCTGAAGCTTTCTTT. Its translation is CAIRGTGVGPEAFF.

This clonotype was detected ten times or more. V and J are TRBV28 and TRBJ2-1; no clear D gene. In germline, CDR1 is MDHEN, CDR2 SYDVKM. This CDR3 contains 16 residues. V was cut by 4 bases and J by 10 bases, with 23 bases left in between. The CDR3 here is CASSSPQRNSRYEQFF. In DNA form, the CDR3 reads TGTGCCAGCAGTTCCCCACAAAGAAATAGTCGCTACGAGCAGTTCTTC.

The CDR3 DNA sequence: TGTGCCAGCTCACCACAGGGGCAGAAAGAGACCCAGTACTTC. Its protein product is CASSPQGQKETQYF. The chain recombines TRBV18 with TRBJ2-5; tentatively, D is TRBD1 (5 bases). Trimming left V 1 base short and J 3 bases short, with 9 bases between. This CDR3 has 14 amino acids. Germline-derived CDR1 and CDR2 are KGHSH and LQKENI.